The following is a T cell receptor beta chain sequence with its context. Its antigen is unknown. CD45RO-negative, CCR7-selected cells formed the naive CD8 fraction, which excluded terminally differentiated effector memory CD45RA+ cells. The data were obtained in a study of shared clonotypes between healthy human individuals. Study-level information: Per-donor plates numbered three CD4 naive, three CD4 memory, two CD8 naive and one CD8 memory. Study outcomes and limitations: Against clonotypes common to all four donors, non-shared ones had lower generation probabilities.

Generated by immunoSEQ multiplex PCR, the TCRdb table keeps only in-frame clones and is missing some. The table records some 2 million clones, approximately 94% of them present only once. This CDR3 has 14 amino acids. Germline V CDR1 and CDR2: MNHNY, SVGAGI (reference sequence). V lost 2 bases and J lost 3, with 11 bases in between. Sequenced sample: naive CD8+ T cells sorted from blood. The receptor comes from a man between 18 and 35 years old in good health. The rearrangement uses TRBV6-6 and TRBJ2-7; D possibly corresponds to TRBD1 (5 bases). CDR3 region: CASSYLQGGYEQYF. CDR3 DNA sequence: TGTGCCAGCAGTTACCTTCAGGGTGGCTACGAGCAGTACTTC.